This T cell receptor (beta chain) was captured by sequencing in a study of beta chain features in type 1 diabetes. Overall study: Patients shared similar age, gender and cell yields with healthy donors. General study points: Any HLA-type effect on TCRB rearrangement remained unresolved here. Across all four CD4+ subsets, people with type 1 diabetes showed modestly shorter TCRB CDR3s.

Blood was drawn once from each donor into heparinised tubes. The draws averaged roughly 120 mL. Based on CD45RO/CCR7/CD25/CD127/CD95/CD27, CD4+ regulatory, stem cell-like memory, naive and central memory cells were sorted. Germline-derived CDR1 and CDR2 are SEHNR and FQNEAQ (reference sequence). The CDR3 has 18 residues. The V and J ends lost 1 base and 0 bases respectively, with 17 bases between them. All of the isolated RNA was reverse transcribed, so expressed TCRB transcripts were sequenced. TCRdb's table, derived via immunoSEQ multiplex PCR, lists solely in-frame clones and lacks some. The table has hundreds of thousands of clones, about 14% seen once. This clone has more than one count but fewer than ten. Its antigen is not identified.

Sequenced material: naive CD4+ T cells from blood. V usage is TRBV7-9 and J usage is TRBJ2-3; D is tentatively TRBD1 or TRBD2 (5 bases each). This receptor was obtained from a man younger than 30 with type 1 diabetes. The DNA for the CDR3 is TGTGCCAGCAGCTTAGGGGCTGTACGCTGGGGGAGCACAGATACGCAGTATTTT. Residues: CASSLGAVRWGSTDTQYF.